The clone carrying this T cell receptor (beta chain) was seen only once. The antigen is unknown. The repertoire was sequenced with immunoSEQ multiplex PCR; TCRdb's copy has only in-frame clones and lacks some. The data show hundreds of thousands of clones, with around 92% seen just once and around 0.57% held by the top ten. The CDR3 totals 13 residues. The V and J ends lost 6 bases and 6 bases respectively, with 14 bases between them. CDR1 MNHEY and CDR2 SVGAGI come from the germline V gene. This specimen comes from a study of T cell responses to AZD1222 COVID-19 vaccine. Overall study results and limits: Nearly half of spike-specific TCRs reportedly target variant regions that are unmutated in the B.1.351 and B.1.1.7 variants. Compared with day 0, the breadth and depth of the Spike-specific TCR repertoire rose significantly after two doses of AZD1222.

The receptor was derived from an adult who received the AZD1222 COVID-19 vaccine. This sequence joins TRBV6-5 and TRBJ1-2; a possible D gene is TRBD1 (5 bases). The starting material was peripheral blood, obtained 28 days after the second AZD1222 dose. This CDR3 reads CASRPYVGDGYTF. The CDR3 DNA is TGTGCCAGCAGGCCTTACGTGGGGGATGGCTACACCTTC.